This T cell receptor (beta chain) was captured in a study of cytomegalovirus exposure and HLA in healthy donors. Whole-study context: As released early, the data held 85 million to 95 million unique TCRs from HLA-typed donors. Study conclusions and caveats: It was assumed in the presence/absence analyses that sequencing depth was roughly uniform across donors.

As to this clone: Its cognate antigen is unknown.

J was trimmed by 8 bases and V by 1 base; bases with no gene match: 5. There are 14 residues in the CDR3. CDR1 is SGHRS, CDR2 YFSETQ, per germline. PCR used 60 Vbeta primers and 13 Jbeta primers. Data came from immunoSEQ multiplex PCR; TCRdb stores just in-frame clones and leaves some out. Of about 90,000 clones in the sample, less than 85% were seen once. Material for sequencing was PBMCs. The rearrangement joins TRBV5-1 to TRBJ1-4; TRBD1 agrees at 7 bases. The receptor's source is a woman in her fifties or sixties in good health and CMV-seropositive. CDR3 residues: CASSLTGAIEKLFF. CDR3 coding DNA: TGCGCCAGCAGCTTGACAGGGGCGATAGAAAAACTGTTTTTT.